Below are 10 T cell receptor beta chains sequenced from a single sample in a study of T cells in Graves' hyperthyroidism and ophthalmopathy. The source material, RNA transcripts, was used to amplify TCR beta CDR3 regions. HTBI primers were the set used in a first-round RT-PCR of the TCR CDR3. MiXCR was run by TCRdb on the multiplex PCR reads, yielding one entry per CDR3 protein. The sample yields around 600,000 distinct CDR3 sequences, roughly 14% seen once. Sample: blood. These receptors were taken from a woman aged 45-59 years with Graves' ophthalmopathy.

In its sample, this clonotype was seen many times. The V gene is TRBV6-1, the J gene TRBJ2-1; 8 bases fit TRBD2. The CDR3 loop spans 16 amino acids. CDR1 MNHNS and CDR2 SASEGT come from the germline V gene. V lost 5 bases, J lost 6 bases, and 12 bases stayed unmatched. The CDR3 DNA sequence: TGTGCCAGCAGTCGTATAGGGGGACTAGACGGCAATGAGCAGTTCTTC. This gives the protein CASSRIGGLDGNEQFF.

This clonotype was seen ten or more times. V gene TRBV7-9 combines with J gene TRBJ2-5; 12 nucleotides line up with TRBD2. The ends lost 5 bases at V and 1 base at J; junction bases unmatched: 8. The CDR3 length is 17 residues. CDR1 SEHNR and CDR2 FQNEAQ come from the germline V gene (reference sequence). CDR3 region: CASSASGTSGFQETQYF. CDR3 in DNA: TGTGCCAGCAGCGCATCTGGGACTAGCGGGTTCCAAGAGACCCAGTACTTC.

The chain recombines TRBV6-4 with TRBJ2-2, with D maybe TRBD2 (6 bases). CDR1 is MRHNA, CDR2 SNTAGT, per germline. CDR3 size: 13 residues. V was cut by 4 bases and J by 7 bases, with 10 bases left in between. CDR3 coding DNA: TGTGCCAGCAGTGGAGGAGGGGTCGGGGAGCTGTTTTTT. Encoded protein: CASSGGGVGELFF.

This chain uses TRBV19 with TRBJ1-1; no clear D gene. Trimming cost V 7 bases and J 4 bases, with 16 bases left between them. The V gene's germline CDR1 is LNHDA and CDR2 SQIVND (reference sequence). The CDR3 loop spans 14 amino acids. The CDR3 coding sequence is TGTGCCAGTAACCGGGCCCCGAAAGGCACTGAAGCTTTCTTT. Translation gives CASNRAPKGTEAFF.

For this clonotype: One end of the junction fails to match germline, which may point to a read error. The genes are TRBV27 and TRBJ2-3, with 11 bases that match TRBD2. Germline CDR1 reads MNHEY; CDR2 reads SMNVEV (reference sequence). The CDR3 is 17 amino acids. The CDR3 here is CASSTPRLAGKSDTQYF. CDR3 bases: TGTGCCAGCAGTACCCCGAGACTAGCGGGAAAGTCAGACACGCAGTATTTT.

CDR3 amino acids: CATSRGEGQTRETQYF. The CDR3 coding sequence is TGTGCCACCAGTCGGGGTGAGGGACAGACTAGGGAGACCCAGTACTTC. The chain combines TRBV24-1 with TRBJ2-5, with D perhaps matching TRBD1 (7 bases). CDR3 length equals 16 residues. In germline, CDR1 is KGHDR, CDR2 SFDVKD. Deletions cut 6 bases from V and 5 bases from J, with 21 bases between.

This clonotype was observed many times. V gene TRBV11-3 combines with J gene TRBJ1-1, with 7 bases fitting TRBD1. V lost 4 bases to trimming and J lost 2 bases; unmatched junction nucleotides: 7. Looked up from germline, CDR1 is SGHNT and CDR2 is YENEEA. The CDR3 spans 15 residues. CDR3 DNA sequence: TGTGCCAGCAGCTCTGACGGGACAGTTAACACTGAAGCTTTCTTT. Its translation is CASSSDGTVNTEAFF.

As concerns this clonotype: Just one base apart from a much larger clone, this may be a read error. V and J are TRBV20-1 and TRBJ2-7; TRBD2 matches at 9 bases. The CDR3 is 15 amino acids. Germline-derived CDR1 and CDR2 are DFQATT and SNEGSKA (reference sequence). The J segment lost 3 bases and the V segment lost 0 bases, leaving 6 bases of the junction unmatched. CDR3 loop: CSARDPSGTYYEQYV. The CDR3 DNA reads as TGCAGTGCTAGAGATCCTAGCGGGACCTACTACGAGCAGTACGTC.

The V gene is TRBV10-2, the J gene TRBJ2-5; 9 nucleotides align to TRBD1. The CDR3 length is 15 residues. The V and J ends lost 1 base and 4 bases, in that order; junction bases with no gene match: 4. Looked up from germline, CDR1 is WSHSY and CDR2 is SAAADI. In nucleotides, the CDR3 is TGCGCCAGCAGTGAGTTCGACAGGGGGGGAGAGACCCAGTACTTC. Protein sequence: CASSEFDRGGETQYF.

This clonotype appeared a few times. J is TRBJ2-2 and V is TRBV28, with TRBD2 matching over 9 bases. The CDR3 loop spans 15 amino acids. V lost 5 bases, J lost 6 bases, and 7 bases stayed unmatched. Germline V gene data show CDR1 as MDHEN and CDR2 as SYDVKM. This chain's CDR3 is CASSPGLASPGELFF. The CDR3 DNA is TGTGCCAGCAGTCCCGGACTAGCGTCGCCCGGGGAGCTGTTTTTT.